Presented here are 3 T cell receptor beta chains from one specimen sequenced in a study of cytomegalovirus exposure and HLA in healthy donors. Method: immunoSEQ multiplex PCR; TCRdb's copy keeps in-frame clones and lacks some. The sample includes under 200,000 clones, 89% of them seen just once. The sample taken for sequencing was PBMCs. These receptors originate from a woman younger than 35 in good health and CMV-seropositive.

This chain joins TRBV30 and TRBJ2-7; D might be TRBD1 (5 bases). Trimming took 5 bases from V and 6 from J, leaving 35 bases between them. Germline CDR1 is GTSNPN and CDR2 is SVGIG (reference sequence). This CDR3 has 19 residues. DNA for the CDR3: TGTGCCTGGGGCTCCCCTCAGGGCAGGTACGGACCGCCCCCCCGCGAGCAGTACTTC. It yields the protein CAWGSPQGRYGPPPREQYF.

This chain connects TRBV30 to TRBJ1-4; tentative D call: TRBD1 (6 bases). V was pared by 0 bases and J by 3 bases, with 11 bases between. Germline CDR1 is GTSNPN and CDR2 is SVGIG (reference sequence). The CDR3 contains 15 residues. The CDR3 sequence is CAWSVQGFANEKLFF. CDR3 DNA: TGTGCCTGGAGTGTACAGGGTTTCGCTAATGAAAAACTGTTTTTT.

This chain joins TRBV7-3 and TRBJ2-4; D is perhaps TRBD2 (5 bases). This CDR3 has 14 amino acids. Trimming left V 1 base short and J 8 bases short, with 12 bases between. Germline loops: CDR1 SGHTA, CDR2 FQGTGA. This CDR3 is CASSLSPGSDIQYF. In DNA form, the CDR3 reads TGTGCCAGCAGCTTAAGCCCGGGGTCCGACATTCAGTACTTC.